This T cell receptor (beta chain) was retrieved from a study of vaccination and CD4 T cells after COVID-19. For the study at large: In the convalescent group, nasal swab PCR was SARS-CoV-2 positive; roughly 9 cases were mild and one severe. Every participant was given two doses of BNT162b2 or mRNA-1273 vaccine.

Cultured CD4+ T cell DNA underwent sequencing with the Oncomine TCR Beta short-read assay. TCRdb reprocessed the PCR reads with MiXCR, giving one entry per CDR3 protein. The sample has about 12,000 distinct CDR3 sequences, 65% to 85% seen once; the top ten hold 20% to 25%. Study results and limitations: The study found that a median around 86% of reactive clones in convalescent patients appeared only post-vaccination.

As regards this clonotype: Antigen: not known.

The treatment is: roughly ten-day PBMC culture with coronavirus spike peptide pools or control peptides (ViraFEST assay). Positive PCR dates spanned March to December 2020, predating US Alpha, Beta and Delta variants. This clonotype was obtained from a human donor who had recovered from COVID-19. Specimen: CD4+ T cells from blood, cultured in vitro.

The CDR3 sequence: CASSPTSGRAADTQYF. The CDR3, as DNA: TGCGCCAGCAGCCCGACTAGCGGGAGGGCGGCAGATACGCAGTATTTT. The rearrangement uses TRBV4-1 and TRBJ2-3; 14 positions agree with TRBD2. The CDR3 is made up of 16 amino acids. V was pared by 4 bases and J by 4 bases, with 4 bases of the junction left unmatched. Per the germline V gene, CDR1 is MGHRA and CDR2 is YSYEKL.